This record concerns one TCR beta chain sequence. This record belongs to a study of T cell repertoires in cytomegalovirus infection. TCRdb itself ran the reads through MiXCR, one entry per CDR3 protein. The data contain hundreds of thousands of distinct CDR3 sequences, roughly a sixth of them singletons. The CDR3 spans 15 residues. With 6 bases removed from V and 2 bases from J, the gap between germline ends came to 15 bases. The rearrangement links TRBV12-3 or TRBV12-4 to TRBJ2-3; TRBD1 or TRBD2 may be the D gene (5 bases each). This TCR was recovered from a human donor in good health (CMV status not recorded). Some clones in this sample may be carry-over from other donors' samples. Sequencing used PBMCs. Written as DNA, the CDR3 is TGTGCCAGCAGAACCCGGGGCGGATACACAGATACGCAGTATTTT. Amino acids: CASRTRGGYTDTQYF.